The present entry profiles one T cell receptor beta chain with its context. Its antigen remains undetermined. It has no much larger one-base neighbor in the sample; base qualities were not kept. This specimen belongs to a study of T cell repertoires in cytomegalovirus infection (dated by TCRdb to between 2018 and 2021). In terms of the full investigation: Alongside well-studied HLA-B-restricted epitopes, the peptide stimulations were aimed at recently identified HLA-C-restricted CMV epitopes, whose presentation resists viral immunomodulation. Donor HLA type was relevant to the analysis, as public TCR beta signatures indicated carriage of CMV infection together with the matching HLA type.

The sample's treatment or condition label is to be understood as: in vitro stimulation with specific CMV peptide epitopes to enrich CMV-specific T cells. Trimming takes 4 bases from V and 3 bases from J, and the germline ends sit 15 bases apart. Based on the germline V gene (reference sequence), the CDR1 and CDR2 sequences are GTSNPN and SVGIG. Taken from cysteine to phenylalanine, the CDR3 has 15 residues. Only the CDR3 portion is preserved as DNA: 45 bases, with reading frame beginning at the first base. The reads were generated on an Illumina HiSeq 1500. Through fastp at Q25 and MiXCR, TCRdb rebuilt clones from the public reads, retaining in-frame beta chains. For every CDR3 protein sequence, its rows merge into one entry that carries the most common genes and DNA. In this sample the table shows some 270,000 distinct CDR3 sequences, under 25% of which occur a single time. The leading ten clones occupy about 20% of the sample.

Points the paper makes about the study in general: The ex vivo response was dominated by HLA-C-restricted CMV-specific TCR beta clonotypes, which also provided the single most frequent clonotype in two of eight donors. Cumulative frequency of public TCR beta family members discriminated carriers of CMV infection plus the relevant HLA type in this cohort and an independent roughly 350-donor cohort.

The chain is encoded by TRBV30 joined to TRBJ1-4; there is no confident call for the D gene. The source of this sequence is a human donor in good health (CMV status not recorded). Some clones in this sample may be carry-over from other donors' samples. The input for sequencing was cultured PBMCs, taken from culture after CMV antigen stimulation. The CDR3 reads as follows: CAWKVGDLANEKLFF. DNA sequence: TGTGCCTGGAAGGTCGGGGATCTAGCTAATGAAAAACTGTTTTTT.